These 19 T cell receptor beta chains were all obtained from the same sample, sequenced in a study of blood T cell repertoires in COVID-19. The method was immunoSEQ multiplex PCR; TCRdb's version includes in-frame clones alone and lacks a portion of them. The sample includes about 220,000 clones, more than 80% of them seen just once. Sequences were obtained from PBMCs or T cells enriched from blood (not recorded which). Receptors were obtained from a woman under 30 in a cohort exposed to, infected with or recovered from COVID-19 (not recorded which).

The CDR3 sequence is CASSSRADRSYEQYF. The CDR3 DNA reads TGTGCCAGCAGTTCTAGAGCGGACCGCTCCTACGAGCAGTACTTC. This rearrangement joins TRBV27 to TRBJ2-7; maybe TRBD2 (5 bases). The CDR3 has 15 residues. Germline CDR1 is MNHEY and CDR2 is SMNVEV (reference sequence). Trimming left V 4 bases short and J 0 bases short, with 13 bases between.

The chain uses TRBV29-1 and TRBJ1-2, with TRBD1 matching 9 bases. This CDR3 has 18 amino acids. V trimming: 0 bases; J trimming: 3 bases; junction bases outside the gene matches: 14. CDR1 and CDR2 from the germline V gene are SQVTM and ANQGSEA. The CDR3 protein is CSVEEIAGTGRVDYGYTF. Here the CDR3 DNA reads TGCAGCGTTGAAGAGATAGCCGGGACAGGGAGGGTTGACTATGGCTACACCTTC.

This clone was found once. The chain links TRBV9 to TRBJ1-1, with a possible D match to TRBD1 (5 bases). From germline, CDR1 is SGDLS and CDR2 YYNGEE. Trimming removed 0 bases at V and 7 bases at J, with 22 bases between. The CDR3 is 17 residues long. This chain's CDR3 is CASSVAGWDGADLEAFF. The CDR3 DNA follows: TGTGCCAGCAGCGTAGCCGGATGGGATGGGGCCGACCTTGAAGCTTTCTTT.

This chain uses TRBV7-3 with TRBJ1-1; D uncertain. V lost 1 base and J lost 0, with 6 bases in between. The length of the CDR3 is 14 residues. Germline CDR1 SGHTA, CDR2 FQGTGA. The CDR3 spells CASSLRGLNTEAFF. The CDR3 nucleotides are TGTGCCAGCAGCTTAAGAGGTTTGAACACTGAAGCTTTCTTT.

The CDR3, as DNA: TGTGCCGCCGGGGAGCGGAGCTCCTACAATGAGCAGTTCTTC. Its translation: CAAGERSSYNEQFF. This rearrangement joins TRBV6-5 to TRBJ2-1, with D possibly matching TRBD2 (5 bases). V was pared by 11 bases and J by 0 bases, with 14 bases between. Germline-derived CDR1 and CDR2 are MNHEY and SVGAGI. The CDR3 spans 14 residues.

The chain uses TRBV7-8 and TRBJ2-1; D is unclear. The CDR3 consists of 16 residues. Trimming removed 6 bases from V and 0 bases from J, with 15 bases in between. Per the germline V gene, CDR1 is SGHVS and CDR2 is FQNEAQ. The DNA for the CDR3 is TGTGCCAGCAGACCAAGCGAGTTAAGCTCCTACAATGAGCAGTTCTTC. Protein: CASRPSELSSYNEQFF.

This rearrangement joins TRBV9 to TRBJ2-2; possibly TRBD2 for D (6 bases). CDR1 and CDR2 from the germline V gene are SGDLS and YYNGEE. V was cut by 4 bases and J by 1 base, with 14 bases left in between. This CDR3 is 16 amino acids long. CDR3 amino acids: CASSPGWGVNTGELFF. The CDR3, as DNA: TGTGCCAGCAGCCCTGGGTGGGGGGTGAACACCGGGGAGCTGTTTTTT.

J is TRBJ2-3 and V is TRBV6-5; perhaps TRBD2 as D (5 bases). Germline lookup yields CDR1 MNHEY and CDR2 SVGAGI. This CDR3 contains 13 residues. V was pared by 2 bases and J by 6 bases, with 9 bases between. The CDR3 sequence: CASSYGRGDTQYF. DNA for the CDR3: TGTGCCAGCAGTTACGGACGCGGGGATACGCAGTATTTT.

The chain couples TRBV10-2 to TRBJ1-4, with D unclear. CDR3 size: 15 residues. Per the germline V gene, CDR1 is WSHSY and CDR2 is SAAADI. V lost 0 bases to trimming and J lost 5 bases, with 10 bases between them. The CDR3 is CASSESPSMNEKLFF. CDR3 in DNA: TGCGCCAGCAGTGAGTCCCCCTCTATGAATGAAAAACTGTTTTTT.

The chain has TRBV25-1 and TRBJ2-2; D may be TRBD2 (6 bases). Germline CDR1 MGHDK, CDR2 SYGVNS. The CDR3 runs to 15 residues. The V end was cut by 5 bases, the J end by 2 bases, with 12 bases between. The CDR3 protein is CASSSGLDNTGELFF. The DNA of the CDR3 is TGTGCCAGCAGTTCGGGACTGGACAACACCGGGGAGCTGTTTTTT. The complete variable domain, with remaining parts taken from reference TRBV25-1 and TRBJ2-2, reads EADIYQTPRYLVIGTGKKITLECSQTMGHDKMYWYQQDPGMELHLIHYSYGVNSTEKGDLSSESTVSRIRTEHFPLTLESARPSHTSQYLCASSSGLDNTGELFFGEGSRLTVL.

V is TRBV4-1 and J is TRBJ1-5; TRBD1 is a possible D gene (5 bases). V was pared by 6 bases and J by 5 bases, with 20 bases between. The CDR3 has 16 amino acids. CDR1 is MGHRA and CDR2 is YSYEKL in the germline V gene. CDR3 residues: CASSHLFRGSDQPQHF. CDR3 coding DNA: TGCGCCAGCAGTCACCTGTTTCGGGGGTCGGATCAGCCCCAGCATTTT.

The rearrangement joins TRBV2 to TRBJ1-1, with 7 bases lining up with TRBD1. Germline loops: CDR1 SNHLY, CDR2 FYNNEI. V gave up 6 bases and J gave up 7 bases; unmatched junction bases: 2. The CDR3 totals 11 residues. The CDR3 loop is CASRGTVEAFF. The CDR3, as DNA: TGTGCCAGCAGGGGGACAGTTGAAGCTTTCTTT.

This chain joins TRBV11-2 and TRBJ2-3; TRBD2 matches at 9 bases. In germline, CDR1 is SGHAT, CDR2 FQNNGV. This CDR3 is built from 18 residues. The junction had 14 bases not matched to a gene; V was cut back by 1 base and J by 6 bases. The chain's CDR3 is CASSLGVGWRGGGDTQYF. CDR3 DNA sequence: TGTGCCAGCAGCTTAGGAGTTGGGTGGCGGGGGGGCGGCGATACGCAGTATTTT.

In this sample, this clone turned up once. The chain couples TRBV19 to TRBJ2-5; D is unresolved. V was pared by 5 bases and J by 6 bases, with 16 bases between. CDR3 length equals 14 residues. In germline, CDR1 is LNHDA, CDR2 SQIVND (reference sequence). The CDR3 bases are TGTGCCAGTAGTTCCTGGGTTGCGGATCAGACCCAGTACTTC. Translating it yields CASSSWVADQTQYF.

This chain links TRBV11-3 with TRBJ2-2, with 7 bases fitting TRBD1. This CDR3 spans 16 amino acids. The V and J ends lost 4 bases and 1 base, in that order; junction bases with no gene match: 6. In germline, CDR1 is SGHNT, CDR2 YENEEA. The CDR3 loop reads CASSSWDRENTGELFF. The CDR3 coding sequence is TGTGCCAGCAGCTCCTGGGACAGAGAGAACACCGGGGAGCTGTTTTTT.

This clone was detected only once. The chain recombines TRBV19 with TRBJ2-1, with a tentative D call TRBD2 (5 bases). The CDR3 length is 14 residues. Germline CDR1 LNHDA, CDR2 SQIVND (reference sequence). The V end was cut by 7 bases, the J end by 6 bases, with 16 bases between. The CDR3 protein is CASTLGPGTNEQFF. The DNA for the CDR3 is TGTGCCAGTACCCTGGGCCCGGGAACCAATGAGCAGTTCTTC.

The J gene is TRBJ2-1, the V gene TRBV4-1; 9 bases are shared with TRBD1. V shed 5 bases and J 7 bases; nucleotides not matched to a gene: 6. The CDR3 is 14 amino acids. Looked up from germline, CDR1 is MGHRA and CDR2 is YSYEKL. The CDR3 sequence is CASSFNRGPNEQFF. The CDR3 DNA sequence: TGCGCCAGCAGCTTCAACAGGGGGCCTAATGAGCAGTTCTTC.

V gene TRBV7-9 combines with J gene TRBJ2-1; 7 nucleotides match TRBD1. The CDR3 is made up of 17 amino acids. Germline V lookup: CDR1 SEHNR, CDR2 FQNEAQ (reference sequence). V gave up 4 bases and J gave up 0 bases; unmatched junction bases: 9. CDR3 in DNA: TGTGCCAGCAGCTGGGACAGACAGGTGGGCTCCTACAATGAGCAGTTCTTC. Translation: CASSWDRQVGSYNEQFF.

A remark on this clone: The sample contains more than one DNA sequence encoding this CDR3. CDR3 residues: CASSQTGETEAFF. In nucleotides, the CDR3 is TGTGCCAGCAGCCAAACAGGGGAAACTGAAGCTTTCTTT. The genes are TRBV3-1 (or the pseudogene TRBV3-2) and TRBJ1-1; 7 bases align to TRBD1. The germline CDR1 and CDR2 sequences are LGHDT and YNNKEL (reference sequence). This CDR3 contains 13 residues. With 2 bases clipped from V and 5 bases from J, the junction kept 2 bases outside the gene matches.